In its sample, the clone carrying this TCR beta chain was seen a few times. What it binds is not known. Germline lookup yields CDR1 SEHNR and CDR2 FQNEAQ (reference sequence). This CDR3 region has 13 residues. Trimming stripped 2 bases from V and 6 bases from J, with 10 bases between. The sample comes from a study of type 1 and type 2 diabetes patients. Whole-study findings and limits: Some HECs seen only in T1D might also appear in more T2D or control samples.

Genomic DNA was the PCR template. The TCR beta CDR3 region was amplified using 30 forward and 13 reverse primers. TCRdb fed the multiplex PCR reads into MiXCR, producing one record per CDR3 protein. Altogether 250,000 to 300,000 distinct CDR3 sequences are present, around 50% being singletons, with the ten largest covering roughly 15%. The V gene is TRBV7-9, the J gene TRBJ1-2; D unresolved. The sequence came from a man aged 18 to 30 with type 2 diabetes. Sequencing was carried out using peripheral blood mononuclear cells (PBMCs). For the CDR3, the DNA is TGTGCCAGCAGCTTAAACGGCTTGAATGGCTACACCTTC. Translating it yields CASSLNGLNGYTF.